This T cell receptor (beta chain) was sequenced during a study of blood T cell repertoires in COVID-19. On the study more broadly: The origin of the acute and convalescent COVID-19 samples was the United States, Italy and Spain.

This clone was observed a single time. Sequencing was performed with immunoSEQ multiplex PCR; in TCRdb, only in-frame clones are kept and a portion is missing. Among about 110,000 clones, 80% to 90% were seen once, and the ten largest hold roughly 8.2%. V shed 6 bases and J shed 0 bases, with 13 bases lying between them. The CDR3 is made up of 15 amino acids. Looked up from germline, CDR1 is LGHDT and CDR2 is YNNKEL (reference sequence). This chain connects TRBV3-1 (or the pseudogene TRBV3-2) to TRBJ2-3; D unresolved. The sequenced sample was peripheral blood. The sequence derives from a woman of 80 years or more with active or convalescent COVID-19. The CDR3 DNA reads as TGTGCCAGCAGACTGACCACTATTAGCACAGATACGCAGTATTTT. Protein product: CASRLTTISTDTQYF.